One TCR beta chain is described in this entry. Its antigen is currently unknown. The CDR3 spans 15 residues. Germline values: CDR1 MNHEY, CDR2 SVGEGT. V lost 5 bases and J lost 3, with 15 bases in between. Random hexamers were used to reverse transcribe an amount of roughly 0.5 to 1 ug RNA. Via MiXCR, TCRdb re-called the immunoSEQ multiplex PCR reads, giving one row per CDR3 protein. The table records 90,000 to 150,000 distinct CDR3 sequences, less than 95% of them present only once. This entry is derived from a study of CD8 T cells in Susac syndrome. Study-level results: The study acknowledged a relatively small number of individuals in its TCR sequencing and HLA analysis.

The sample consisted of CD4+ T cells from PBMCs. The sequence derives from a human donor in good health. This chain uses TRBV6-2 or TRBV6-3 with TRBJ2-3; D is unclear. The CDR3 nucleotides read TGTGCCAGCAGTGACGCCCCCCCGGAAACAGATACGCAGTATTTT. It specifies CASSDAPPETDTQYF.